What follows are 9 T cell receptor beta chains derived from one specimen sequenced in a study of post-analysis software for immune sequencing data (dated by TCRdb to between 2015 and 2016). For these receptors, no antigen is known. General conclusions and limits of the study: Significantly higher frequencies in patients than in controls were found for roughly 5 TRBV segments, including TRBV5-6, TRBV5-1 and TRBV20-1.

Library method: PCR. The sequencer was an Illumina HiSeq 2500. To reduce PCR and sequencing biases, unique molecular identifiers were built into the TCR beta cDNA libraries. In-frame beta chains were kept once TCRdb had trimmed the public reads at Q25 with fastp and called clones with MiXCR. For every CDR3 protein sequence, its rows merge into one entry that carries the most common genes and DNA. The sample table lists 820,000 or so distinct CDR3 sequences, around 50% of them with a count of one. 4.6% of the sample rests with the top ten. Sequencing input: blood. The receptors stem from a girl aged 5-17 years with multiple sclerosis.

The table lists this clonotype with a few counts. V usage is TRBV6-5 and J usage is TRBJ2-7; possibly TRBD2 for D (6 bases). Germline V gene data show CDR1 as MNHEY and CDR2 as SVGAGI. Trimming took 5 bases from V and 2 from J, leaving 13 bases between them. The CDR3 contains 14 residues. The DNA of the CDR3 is TGTGCCAGCAGTCCTGGGACTTCAACCTACGAGCAGTACTTC. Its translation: CASSPGTSTYEQYF.

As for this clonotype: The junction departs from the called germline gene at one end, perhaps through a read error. DNA for the CDR3: TGTGCCGGCAGCTTGGGACAGGTTTATGGCTACACCTTC. Its translation: CAGSLGQVYGYTF. This chain joins TRBV5-6 and TRBJ1-2; TRBD1 agrees at 8 bases. CDR1 is SGHDT and CDR2 is YYEEEE in the germline V gene. This CDR3 region has 13 residues.

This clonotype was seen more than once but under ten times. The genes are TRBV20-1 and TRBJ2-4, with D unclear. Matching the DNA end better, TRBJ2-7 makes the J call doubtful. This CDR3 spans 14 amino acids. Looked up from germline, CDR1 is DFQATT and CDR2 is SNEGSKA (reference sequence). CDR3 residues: CSARDSPMTYEQYF. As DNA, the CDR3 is TGCAGTGCTAGAGATAGTCCGATGACCTACGAGCAGTACTTC.

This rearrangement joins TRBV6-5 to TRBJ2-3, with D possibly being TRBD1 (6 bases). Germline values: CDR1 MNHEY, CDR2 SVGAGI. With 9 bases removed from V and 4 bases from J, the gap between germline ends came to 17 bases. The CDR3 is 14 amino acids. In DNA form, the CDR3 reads TGTGCCAGTAAAAGCAGGGGCTTTGCAGATACGCAGTATTTT. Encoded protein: CASKSRGFADTQYF.

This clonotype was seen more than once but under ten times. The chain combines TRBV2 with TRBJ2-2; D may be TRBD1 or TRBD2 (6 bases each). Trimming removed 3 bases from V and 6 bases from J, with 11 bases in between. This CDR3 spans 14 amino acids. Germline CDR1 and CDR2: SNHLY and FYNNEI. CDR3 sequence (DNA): TGTGCCAGCAGTGAGGAAAGGGGGGCCGGGGAGCTGTTTTTT. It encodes CASSEERGAGELFF.

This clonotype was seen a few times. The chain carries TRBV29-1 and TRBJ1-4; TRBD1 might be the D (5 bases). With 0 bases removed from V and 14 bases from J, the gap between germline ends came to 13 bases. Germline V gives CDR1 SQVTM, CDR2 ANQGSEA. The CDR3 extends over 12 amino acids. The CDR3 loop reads CSVEDGSRALFF. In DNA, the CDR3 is TGCAGCGTTGAAGATGGGAGCAGGGCTCTGTTTTTT.

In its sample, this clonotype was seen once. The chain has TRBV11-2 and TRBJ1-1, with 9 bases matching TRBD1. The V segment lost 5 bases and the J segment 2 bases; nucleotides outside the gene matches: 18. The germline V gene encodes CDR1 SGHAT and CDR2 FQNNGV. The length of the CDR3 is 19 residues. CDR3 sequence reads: CASSQPLWSLQGANTEAFF. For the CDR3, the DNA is TGTGCCAGCAGCCAACCCTTATGGAGCCTACAGGGGGCAAACACTGAAGCTTTCTTT. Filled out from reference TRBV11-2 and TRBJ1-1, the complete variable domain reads EAGVAQSPRYKIIEKRQSVAFWCNPISGHATLYWYQQILGQGPKLLIQFQNNGVVDDSQLPKDRFSAERLKGVDSTLKIQPAKLEDSAVYLCASSQPLWSLQGANTEAFFGQGTRLTVV.

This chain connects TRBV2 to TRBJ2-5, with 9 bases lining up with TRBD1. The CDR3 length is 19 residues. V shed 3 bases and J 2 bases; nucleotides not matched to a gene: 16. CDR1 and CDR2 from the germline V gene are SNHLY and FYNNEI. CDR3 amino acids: CASSDPPHRGRGPQETQYF. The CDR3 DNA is TGTGCCAGCAGTGACCCCCCCCACAGGGGGCGCGGACCTCAAGAGACCCAGTACTTC.

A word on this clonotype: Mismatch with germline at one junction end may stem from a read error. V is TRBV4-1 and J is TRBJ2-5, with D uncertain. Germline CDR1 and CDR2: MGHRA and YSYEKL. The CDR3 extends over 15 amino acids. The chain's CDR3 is CANSQVTIGQETQYF. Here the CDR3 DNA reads TGCGCCAACAGCCAAGTCACCATAGGGCAAGAGACCCAGTACTTC.